This T cell receptor beta chain was identified during a study of T cells in Graves' hyperthyroidism and ophthalmopathy. On the study more broadly: Peripheral blood samples were taken at initial diagnosis, prior to any treatment. Points from the study as a whole: Ophthalmopathy stood apart from stable hyperthyroidism in a 13 V-J model.

The length of the CDR3 is 11 residues. CDR1 is DFQATT and CDR2 is SNEGSKA in the germline V gene (reference sequence). Authors of the study amplified TCR beta CDR3 regions from RNA transcripts. Primed by the HTBI set, a first-round RT-PCR was run on the TCR CDR3. One entry per CDR3 protein, called by TCRdb with MiXCR from the multiplex PCR reads. The profile shows 360,000 or so distinct CDR3 sequences, around 15% of them singletons. Reasons for excluding patients were uncontrolled infection, other autoimmune disease, pregnancy or lactation. This clonotype occurred many times. Its antigen is undetermined.

The source is a woman aged 60-70 years with Graves' ophthalmopathy. The rearrangement joins TRBV20-1 to TRBJ2-1; D gene uncertain. The sequenced sample was blood. The CDR3 region is CSGVAQTGQFF. The CDR3 nucleotides are TGCTCTGGGGTAGCCCAAACGGGGCAGTTCTTC.